The rows below give T cell receptor beta chains drawn from one sample of a study of cytomegalovirus exposure and HLA in healthy donors. Using immunoSEQ multiplex PCR, the repertoire was profiled, and TCRdb retains in-frame clones only, with some absent. This sample carries 150,000 to 200,000 clones, roughly four fifths of them seen once, and the ten largest clones take approximately 2.2%. What was sequenced was PBMCs. The receptor source for this set is a woman aged 25 to 39 in good health and CMV-seropositive. The CDR3 runs from the conserved cysteine through the conserved F or W. D genes are given only for firm matches. Clone size appears in some rows only: once, few, many, or a class for an expanded clone.

d_call,clone_size,j_call,v_call,cdr3_aa,cdr3_nt
TRBD1,.,TRBJ2-7,TRBV6-6,CASSPGRTGYTYEQYF,TGTGCCAGCAGCCCCGGCCGGACAGGGTATACGTACGAGCAGTACTTC
TRBD1,.,TRBJ1-2,TRBV6-6,CASSTGTVIYGYTF,TGTGCCAGCAGCACCGGGACAGTCATCTATGGCTACACCTTC
TRBD1,.,TRBJ2-7,TRBV28,CASVGDSSYEQYF,TGTGCCAGCGTTGGGGACAGCTCCTACGAGCAGTACTTC
.,.,TRBJ1-1,TRBV2,CASSWEPGLREAFF,TGTGCCAGCAGTTGGGAGCCGGGCCTCAGAGAAGCTTTCTTT
.,few,TRBJ2-1,TRBV6-6,CASSYSPTTRQFF,TGTGCCAGCAGTTACTCGCCGACTACCCGACAGTTCTTC
.,few,TRBJ1-1,TRBV7-8,CASSLARQQVAFF,TGTGCCAGCAGCTTAGCTCGACAGCAGGTAGCTTTCTTT
TRBD1,.,TRBJ2-1,TRBV11-3,CASSLGDRGEQFF,TGTGCCAGCAGCTTAGGAGACAGGGGTGAGCAGTTCTTC
.,.,TRBJ2-7,TRBV7-9,CASSQTSRILEQYF,TGTGCCAGCAGCCAAACTTCTAGGATTCTCGAGCAGTACTTC
.,.,TRBJ2-5,TRBV7-9,CASSNRTEETQYF,TGTGCCAGCAGCAATCGGACAGAAGAGACCCAGTACTTC
.,.,TRBJ2-1,TRBV2,CASSEALRVYNEQFF,TGTGCCAGCAGTGAAGCGCTTAGAGTATACAATGAGCAGTTCTTC
.,.,TRBJ1-4,TRBV30,CAWSQDGGNEKLFF,TGTGCCTGGAGCCAGGACGGGGGGAATGAAAAACTGTTTTTT
.,.,TRBJ2-7,TRBV11-2,CASSDGTLNEQYF,TGTGCCAGCAGCGACGGGACACTCAACGAGCAGTACTTC
TRBD1,once,TRBJ1-3,TRBV6-6,CASSSQGAHIF,TGTGCCAGCAGTTCACAGGGGGCCCACATTTTT
.,.,TRBJ1-1,TRBV6-5,CASGRGQGTEAFF,TGTGCCAGCGGGAGGGGTCAGGGCACTGAAGCTTTCTTT
.,.,TRBJ2-1,TRBV11-2,CASRGLRRGSYNEQFF,TGTGCCAGCAGAGGACTAAGACGGGGATCCTACAATGAGCAGTTCTTC
TRBD1,.,TRBJ1-2,TRBV5-4,CASSLARGLTFNYGYTF,TGTGCCAGCAGCTTGGCCAGGGGGCTGACGTTTAACTATGGCTACACCTTC
TRBD1,.,TRBJ1-4,TRBV2,CASSRDRRNEKLFF,TGTGCCAGCAGCCGGGACAGAAGAAATGAAAAACTGTTTTTT
TRBD1,.,TRBJ2-7,TRBV30,CAWSVISRTGGSYEQYF,TGTGCCTGGAGTGTAATTTCCCGGACAGGGGGCTCCTACGAGCAGTACTTC
.,.,TRBJ1-2,TRBV27,CASTSLGLGGNYGYTF,TGTGCCAGCACTAGTTTGGGCCTTGGAGGGAACTATGGCTACACCTTC
.,.,TRBJ1-1,TRBV18,CASSPLDSYSTEAFF,TGTGCCAGCTCACCACTAGACAGCTACAGCACTGAAGCTTTCTTT
.,.,TRBJ2-1,TRBV5-1,CASSLSGKQGNEQFF,TGCGCCAGCAGCTTGTCAGGGAAGCAAGGCAATGAGCAGTTCTTC
TRBD2,.,TRBJ2-5,TRBV9,CASSVGPLATQETQYF,TGTGCCAGCAGCGTAGGCCCACTAGCGACTCAAGAGACCCAGTACTTC
TRBD1,few,TRBJ1-1,TRBV2,CASKGQGVNPEAFF,TGTGCCAGCAAAGGACAGGGGGTGAACCCTGAAGCTTTCTTT
.,.,TRBJ1-1,TRBV11-2,CASSARDNMNTEAFF,TGTGCCAGCAGCGCCCGGGACAACATGAACACTGAAGCTTTCTTT
TRBD1,.,TRBJ2-2,TRBV5-6,CASSSGQGARTGELFF,TGTGCCAGCAGCTCAGGACAGGGGGCGCGGACCGGGGAGCTGTTTTTT
.,.,TRBJ1-3,TRBV7-2,CASTLTGISGNTIYF,TGTGCCAGCACCCTAACAGGAATCTCTGGAAACACCATATATTTT
.,.,TRBJ1-2,TRBV6-5,CASSYRERGYGYTF,TGTGCCAGCAGTTATCGAGAAAGAGGCTATGGCTACACCTTC
.,.,TRBJ1-5,TRBV6-5,CASSPVLVGNQPQHF,TGTGCCAGCAGCCCAGTCCTGGTTGGCAATCAGCCCCAGCATTTT
TRBD1,.,TRBJ1-5,TRBV18,CASSFGQGRNQPQHF,TGTGCCAGCTCTTTCGGACAGGGGCGCAATCAGCCCCAGCATTTT
.,few,TRBJ1-2,TRBV28,CASSLMTDYGYTF,TGTGCCAGCAGTTTAATGACAGACTATGGCTACACCTTC
TRBD1,.,TRBJ2-1,TRBV7-9,CSSSPRRTGYSEQFF,TGTTCCAGCAGCCCGAGGAGGACAGGGTACAGTGAGCAGTTCTTC
.,.,TRBJ2-7,TRBV7-9,CASSLTGYEQYF,TGTGCCAGCAGCTTAACAGGCTACGAGCAGTACTTC
.,.,TRBJ1-4,TRBV28,CASSLLGAGDEKLFF,TGTGCCAGCAGTTTACTCGGGGCAGGGGATGAAAAACTGTTTTTT
.,.,TRBJ2-3,TRBV28,CASSQQGFTDTQYF,TGTGCCAGCAGTCAACAGGGCTTTACAGATACGCAGTATTTT
.,.,TRBJ2-2,TRBV6-1,CASSDRGVTGELFF,TGTGCCAGCAGTGATCGCGGGGTGACCGGGGAGCTGTTTTTT
TRBD1,.,TRBJ1-2,TRBV5-4,CASSLEAGQLTGYTF,TGTGCCAGCAGCTTGGAGGCGGGACAGTTAACCGGCTACACCTTC
.,many,TRBJ2-1,TRBV11-2,CASSLRGQRIYNEQFF,TGTGCCAGCAGCTTAAGAGGACAGAGGATATACAATGAGCAGTTCTTC
.,.,TRBJ1-2,TRBV10-3,CASSDSHYGYTF,TGTGCCAGCTCCGACAGTCACTATGGCTACACCTTC
.,.,TRBJ1-2,TRBV27,CASSFTVGVDYGYTF,TGTGCCAGCAGTTTTACCGTCGGAGTAGACTATGGCTACACCTTC
TRBD1,.,TRBJ1-2,TRBV11-2,CASSLRGQVSSGYTF,TGTGCCAGCAGCTTAAGGGGACAGGTGTCAAGTGGCTACACCTTC
TRBD1,.,TRBJ1-6,TRBV27,CASSLTYRGLSSPLHF,TGTGCCAGCAGCTTGACCTACAGGGGGCTGAGTTCACCCCTCCACTTT
.,.,TRBJ1-3,TRBV7-2,CASSFGQTASGNTIYF,TGTGCCAGCAGCTTTGGGCAGACCGCCTCTGGAAACACCATATATTTT
TRBD1,.,TRBJ2-7,TRBV29-1,CSVGDRPYEQYF,TGCAGCGTGGGGGACAGGCCCTACGAGCAGTACTTC
.,.,TRBJ1-1,TRBV7-2,CASSLVGGQTEAFF,TGTGCCAGCAGCTTAGTGGGGGGGCAGACTGAAGCTTTCTTT
.,.,TRBJ2-3,TRBV15,CATSSHGRSTDTQYF,TGTGCCACCAGCAGTCATGGGAGAAGCACAGATACGCAGTATTTT
TRBD1,.,TRBJ1-1,TRBV9,CASSDMGTGYTEAFF,TGTGCCAGCAGCGATATGGGGACAGGGTACACTGAAGCTTTCTTT
TRBD2,.,TRBJ2-3,TRBV10-3,CAISESSGDTDTQYF,TGTGCCATCAGTGAGTCTAGCGGGGACACAGATACGCAGTATTTT
.,.,TRBJ2-3,TRBV9,CASSVGPRTDTQYF,TGTGCCAGCAGCGTAGGGCCCAGGACAGATACGCAGTATTTT
TRBD1,few,TRBJ2-3,TRBV30,CASHRGRRTDTQYF,TGTGCCTCCCACAGGGGTAGGCGCACAGATACGCAGTATTTT
TRBD2,.,TRBJ2-7,TRBV18,CASSPASAGGYEQYF,TGTGCCAGCTCACCAGCATCAGCGGGAGGTTACGAGCAGTACTTC
.,.,TRBJ2-2,TRBV7-2,CASSSLNTGELFF,TGTGCCAGCAGCTCCTTGAACACCGGGGAGCTGTTTTTT
.,.,TRBJ1-5,TRBV7-6,CASSPSAYGAQAYNQPQHF,TGTGCCAGCAGCCCCAGCGCCTATGGAGCACAGGCATACAATCAGCCCCAGCATTTT
TRBD1,.,TRBJ2-7,TRBV2,CASSTQGNRGSYEQYF,TGTGCCAGCAGTACGCAAGGAAACAGGGGCTCCTACGAGCAGTACTTC
TRBD1,.,TRBJ2-7,TRBV7-2,CASRNPGTGNVNEQYF,TGTGCCAGCAGGAACCCCGGGACAGGGAACGTGAACGAGCAGTACTTC